Shown below are 21 T cell receptor beta chains from a single sample sequenced in a study of T cell repertoires in cytomegalovirus infection. TCRdb fed the reads into MiXCR, producing one record per CDR3 protein. The sample holds some 920,000 distinct CDR3 sequences; 25% to 40% are singletons and the top ten take 13%. No antigens are known for them. The input for sequencing was cultured CD8+ T cells from PBMCs, taken from culture after CMV antigen stimulation. All receptors come from a human donor in good health (CMV status not recorded). Some clones in this sample may be carry-over from other donors' samples.

The V call is TRBV12-3 or TRBV12-4, the J call TRBJ2-5; tentatively, D is TRBD1 (5 bases). This CDR3 has 13 residues. Trimming took off 6 bases at V and 5 bases at J, with 13 bases between the two ends. CDR3 in DNA: TGTGCCAGCAGAGACAGTGCTTTGGAGACCCAGTACTTC. Its translation is CASRDSALETQYF.

A few counts support this clonotype. The V gene is TRBV29-1, the J gene TRBJ2-1; D is ambiguous. The CDR3 covers 16 residues. V lost 0 bases and J lost 2, with 14 bases in between. The V gene's germline CDR1 is SQVTM and CDR2 ANQGSEA. This chain's CDR3 is CSVEDPGRRTYNEQFF. In DNA, the CDR3 is TGCAGCGTTGAAGATCCGGGCAGGCGGACCTACAATGAGCAGTTCTTC.

The chain uses TRBV7-3 and TRBJ2-1; 8 nucleotides align to TRBD2. CDR1 SGHTA and CDR2 FQGTGA come from the germline V gene. J lost 5 bases, V lost 6 bases, and 3 bases had no gene match. CDR3 length: 13 residues. Here the CDR3 DNA reads TGTGCCAGCAGGAGTAGCGGGGACAATGAGCAGTTCTTC. This translates into CASRSSGDNEQFF.

The rearrangement links TRBV28 to TRBJ1-2, with 7 bases lining up with TRBD1. Germline V gene lookup returns CDR1 MDHEN and CDR2 SYDVKM. The CDR3 totals 14 residues. V was pared by 10 bases and J by 4 bases, with 12 bases of the junction left unmatched. The CDR3 sequence: CATKGQPLFYGYTF. The CDR3 DNA sequence: TGTGCCACCAAGGGACAGCCCCTTTTCTATGGCTACACCTTC.

The J gene is TRBJ2-7, the V gene TRBV29-1; 10 positions match TRBD2. CDR1 is SQVTM, CDR2 ANQGSEA, per germline. With V trimmed by 6 bases and J by 2 bases, 4 bases remained unmatched. CDR3 size: 13 residues. CDR3 DNA sequence: TGCAGCGTCTCTCTAGCGGGAGCCTACGAGCAGTACTTC. Amino acids: CSVSLAGAYEQYF.

This clonotype came up many times. This rearrangement joins TRBV6-2 or TRBV6-3 to TRBJ1-1; D is undetermined. The CDR3 sequence is 15 residues long. With 4 bases removed from V and 0 bases from J, the gap between germline ends came to 12 bases. CDR1 is MNHEY and CDR2 is SVGEGT in the germline V gene. The CDR3 bases are TGTGCCAGCAGTTCCAATTCGGCCATGAACACTGAAGCTTTCTTT. Amino acids: CASSSNSAMNTEAFF.

CDR3 DNA: TGTGCCAGCAGCGATTCGGGATACACCGGGGAGCTGTTTTTT. Its translation: CASSDSGYTGELFF. V gene TRBV11-3 combines with J gene TRBJ2-2; D is possibly TRBD2 (5 bases). This CDR3 region has 14 residues. Between the trimmed V and J ends, which lost 5 bases and 3 bases, there was a span of 10 bases. Per germline, CDR1 SGHNT and CDR2 YENEEA.

This clonotype was counted between two and nine times. DNA for the CDR3: TGTGCCAGTAGTACTGCCGGGACAGGGGGGTACGAGCAGTACTTC. It is translated as CASSTAGTGGYEQYF. The V and J genes are TRBV19 and TRBJ2-7; 11 bases match TRBD1. With 4 bases clipped from V and 4 bases from J, the junction kept 6 bases outside the gene matches. Germline CDR1 and CDR2: LNHDA and SQIVND (reference sequence). The CDR3 extends over 15 amino acids.

This clonotype appeared a few times. The rearrangement uses TRBV5-5 and TRBJ1-1; D gene ambiguous. Germline V gene sequence: CDR1 SGHKS, CDR2 YYEKEE (reference sequence). The CDR3 sequence is 12 residues long. V was cut by 5 bases and J by 1 base, with 6 bases left in between. CDR3 sequence (DNA): TGTGCCAGCAGGTCAAAGAACACTGAAGCTTTCTTT. Translated, it gives CASRSKNTEAFF.

The rearrangement uses TRBV6-5 and TRBJ1-2, with TRBD1 matching over 10 bases. Germline V gene sequence: CDR1 MNHEY, CDR2 SVGAGI. The CDR3 contains 16 residues. The V and J ends lost 2 bases and 6 bases, in that order; junction bases with no gene match: 9. CDR3 sequence reads: CASSYAMTGGKDGYTF. The DNA for the CDR3 is TGTGCCAGCAGTTACGCGATGACAGGGGGCAAGGATGGCTACACCTTC.

The table lists this clonotype with many counts. V is TRBV7-6 and J is TRBJ2-2, with D unclear. This CDR3 comprises 14 residues. Between the trimmed V and J ends, which lost 2 bases and 3 bases, there was a span of 7 bases. CDR1 and CDR2 (germline): SGHVS, FNYEAQ. This chain's CDR3 is CASSLIGYTGELFF. The DNA for the CDR3 is TGTGCCAGCAGCTTAATCGGGTACACCGGGGAGCTGTTTTTT.

J is TRBJ2-7 and V is TRBV13; possible D gene TRBD1, 5 bases. Deletions cut 3 bases from V and 0 bases from J, with 15 bases between. Germline lookup yields CDR1 PRHDT and CDR2 FYEKMQ (reference sequence). CDR3 length: 16 amino acids. The CDR3 sequence: CASSFGPSGASYEQYF. The CDR3 region has the DNA TGTGCCAGCAGCTTTGGGCCCTCTGGGGCCTCCTACGAGCAGTACTTC. Full variable domain (remainder filled in from reference TRBV13 and TRBJ2-7): AAGVIQSPRHLIKEKRETATLKCYPIPRHDTVYWYQQGPGQDPQFLISFYEKMQSDKGSIPDRFSAQQFSDYHSELNMSSLELGDSALYFCASSFGPSGASYEQYFGPGTRLTVT.

This clonotype was recorded only once. This rearrangement joins TRBV20-1 to TRBJ1-4, with D unresolved. Germline V lookup: CDR1 DFQATT, CDR2 SNEGSKA (reference sequence). This CDR3 spans 14 amino acids. V lost 0 bases, J lost 7 bases, and 12 bases lay in between. The CDR3 here is CSARDGERSEKLFF. The CDR3 DNA reads as TGCAGTGCTAGAGACGGGGAACGGAGTGAAAAACTGTTTTTT.

This chain connects TRBV29-1 to TRBJ2-3; no definite D call. Trimming removed 5 bases at V and 0 bases at J, with 9 bases between. CDR1 and CDR2 (germline): SQVTM, ANQGSEA. This CDR3 contains 13 residues. CDR3 sequence (DNA): TGCAGCGTTTCTTACACTAGCACAGATACGCAGTATTTT. Its protein product is CSVSYTSTDTQYF.

The chain combines TRBV19 with TRBJ2-5, with 10 bases fitting TRBD2. Germline trimming cut 1 base from V and 4 bases from J; bases unmatched to any gene: 3. Per germline, CDR1 LNHDA and CDR2 SQIVND (reference sequence). The CDR3 runs 15 residues. This CDR3 is CASSIGLAGVETQYF. For the CDR3, the DNA is TGTGCCAGTAGTATAGGGCTAGCGGGGGTAGAGACCCAGTACTTC.

This clonotype was counted once. This chain joins TRBV20-1 and TRBJ1-2, with TRBD1 identical over 7 bases. Unmatched junction bases numbered 5, after V lost 3 bases and J lost 4 bases. The CDR3 consists of 13 residues. Germline CDR1 DFQATT, CDR2 SNEGSKA (reference sequence). The CDR3 protein is CSASPGQAYGYTF. CDR3 DNA sequence: TGCAGTGCTAGCCCCGGACAGGCCTATGGCTACACCTTC.

The V and J genes are TRBV27 and TRBJ2-4, with D possibly being TRBD1 or TRBD2 (6 bases each). Germline V CDR1 and CDR2: MNHEY, SMNVEV (reference sequence). V lost 3 bases and J 5 bases, leaving 14 bases between the germline ends. The length of the CDR3 is 15 residues. This chain's CDR3 is CASSFGGHGENIQYF. The DNA of the CDR3 is TGTGCCAGCAGTTTCGGGGGACATGGCGAAAACATTCAGTACTTC.

The chain links TRBV15 to TRBJ2-7, with a tentative D call TRBD1 (6 bases). CDR3 length: 13 residues. The V end lost 8 bases, the J end lost 5 bases, and 16 bases lay between the germline ends. Per germline, CDR1 LNHNV and CDR2 YYDKDF (reference sequence). The CDR3 sequence is CATQGQVPDEQYV. DNA for the CDR3: TGTGCCACCCAGGGGCAGGTCCCCGACGAGCAGTACGTC.

This clonotype was picked up a small number of times. The chain couples TRBV5-4 to TRBJ2-3; 11 nucleotides match TRBD2. There are 16 residues in the CDR3. Germline V gives CDR1 SGHNT, CDR2 YYREEE (reference sequence). With 4 bases clipped from V and 2 bases from J, the junction kept 6 bases outside the gene matches. As DNA, the CDR3 is TGTGCCAGCAGCCCAATACTAGCGGGGGCCACAGATACGCAGTATTTT. This translates into CASSPILAGATDTQYF.

This clonotype appeared a few times. The rearrangement links TRBV7-2 to TRBJ2-7; D uncertain. The V gene lost 4 bases and the J gene lost 1 base, with 11 bases spanning the gap. This CDR3 has 14 amino acids. CDR1 is SGHTA, CDR2 FQGNSA, per germline. In DNA, the CDR3 is TGTGCCAGCAGCTCGATGGGGATATCCTACGAGCAGTACTTC. This sequence encodes CASSSMGISYEQYF.

The sample holds a few counts of this clonotype. The chain has TRBV6-6 and TRBJ2-4, with 8 bases lining up with TRBD1. Germline V gives CDR1 MNHNY, CDR2 SVGAGI (reference sequence). V trimming: 6 bases; J trimming: 6 bases; junction bases outside the gene matches: 4. This CDR3 has 13 residues. For the CDR3, the DNA is TGTGCCAGCAGCCCAGGGGGCAGAAACATTCAGTACTTC. Protein product: CASSPGGRNIQYF.